Described below is a single TCR beta chain sequence and its context. Its antigen remains unidentified. The CDR3 covers 14 residues. V gave up 4 bases and J gave up 5 bases, with 13 bases separating them. Germline V gene data show CDR1 as SGHRS and CDR2 as YFSETQ. This sample was taken from a study of T-cell memory formation after mild COVID-19. Overall study results and limits: Researchers report contracting CD4+ clones mostly in CM and EM, with CD8+ clones in EMRA.

MiXCR was run by TCRdb on the 5' RACE reads, yielding one entry per CDR3 protein. The sample holds over 300,000 distinct CDR3 sequences, more than 20% seen once. The sequencing sample was made of PBMCs or a T cell subset sorted from them (not recorded which). This chain joins TRBV5-1 and TRBJ2-1, with a weak D call TRBD1 (5 bases). The sequence was collected from a man aged 18 to 29 who had mild COVID-19 (a few samples of this study predate the infection). Cell type and time point are not known. CDR3 nucleotides: TGCGCCAGCAGCCAGGACACCGCTGACAATGAGCAGTTCTTC. Translation gives CASSQDTADNEQFF.